The TCR beta chain under discussion was sequenced for a study of T cells in Graves' hyperthyroidism and ophthalmopathy. Notes on the study in general: Progression to ophthalmopathy was predicted a median of 6.5 months early.

RNA transcripts were the template for amplifying TCR beta CDR3 regions. The HTBI primer set served for first-round RT-PCR of the TCR CDR3. TCRdb reprocessed the multiplex PCR reads via MiXCR and lists one record per CDR3 protein. This sample has roughly 250,000 distinct CDR3 sequences, with roughly 17% found just once. Germline values: CDR1 LGHNT, CDR2 FRNRAP. Deletions cut 6 bases from V and 4 bases from J, with 9 bases between. This CDR3 spans 12 amino acids. At least ten counts were recorded for this clonotype. Its specificity is not known. Sequencing was done on a sample of blood. This TCR was sampled from a woman aged 18-35 years with Graves' ophthalmopathy. The V gene is TRBV12-5, the J gene TRBJ1-2; D is possibly TRBD1 (6 bases). The CDR3 is CASGIGGYGYTF. Written as DNA, the CDR3 is TGTGCTAGTGGAATAGGGGGCTATGGCTACACCTTC.